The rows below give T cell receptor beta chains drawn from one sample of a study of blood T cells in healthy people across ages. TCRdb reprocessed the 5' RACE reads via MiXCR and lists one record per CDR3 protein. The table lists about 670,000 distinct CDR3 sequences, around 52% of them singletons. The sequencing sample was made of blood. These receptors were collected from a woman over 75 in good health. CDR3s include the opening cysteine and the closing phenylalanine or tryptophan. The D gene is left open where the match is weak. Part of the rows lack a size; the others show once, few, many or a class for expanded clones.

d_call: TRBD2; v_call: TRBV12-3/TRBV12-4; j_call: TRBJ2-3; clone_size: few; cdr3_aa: CASRPTSGGAYGHTQYF; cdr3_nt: TGTGCCAGCAGGCCCACTAGCGGGGGGGCATATGGGCATACGCAGTATTTT
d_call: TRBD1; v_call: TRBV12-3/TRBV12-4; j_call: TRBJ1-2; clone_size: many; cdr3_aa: CASSFGQGGIGYTF; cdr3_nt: TGTGCCAGCAGTTTTGGACAGGGGGGCATTGGCTACACCTTC
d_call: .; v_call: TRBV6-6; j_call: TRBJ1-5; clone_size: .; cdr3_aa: CASSREPEPQHF; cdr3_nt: TGTGCCAGCAGTCGCGAACCCGAACCACAGCATTTT
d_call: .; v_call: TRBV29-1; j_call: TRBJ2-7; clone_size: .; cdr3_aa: CSVEAYTKLETQYF; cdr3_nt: TGCAGCGTTGAGGCCTATACAAAGCTTGAGACCCAGTACTTT
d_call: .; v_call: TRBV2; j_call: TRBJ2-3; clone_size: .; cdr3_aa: CASSGTLAESTDTQYF; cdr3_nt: TGTGCCAGCAGCGGAACGTTAGCGGAGAGCACAGATACGCAGTATTTT
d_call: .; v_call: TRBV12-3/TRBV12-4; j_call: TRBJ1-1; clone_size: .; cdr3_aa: CATRMSGSTEAFF; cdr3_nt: TGTGCCACCAGAATGTCAGGGAGCACTGAAGCTTTCTTT
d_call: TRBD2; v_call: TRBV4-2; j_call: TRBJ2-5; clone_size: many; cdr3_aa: CASSQPGLGETQYF; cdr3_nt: TGTGCCAGCAGCCAACCGGGACTAGGGGAGACCCAGTACTTC
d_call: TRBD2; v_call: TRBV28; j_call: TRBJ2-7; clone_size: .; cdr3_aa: CASSRTSGGGGWYF; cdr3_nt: TGTGCCAGCAGTCGGACTAGCGGAGGTGGGGGATGGTACTTC
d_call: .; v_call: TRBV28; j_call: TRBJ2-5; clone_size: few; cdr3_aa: CASRASRGAVLNEQYF; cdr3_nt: TGTGCCAGCAGGGCTTCCCGGGGGGCAGTTCTCAATGAGCAGTACTTC
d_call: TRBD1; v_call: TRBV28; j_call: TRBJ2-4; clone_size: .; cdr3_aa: CASQETGVAKNIQYF; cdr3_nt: TGTGCCAGTCAAGAGACAGGGGTAGCCAAAAACATTCAGTACTTC
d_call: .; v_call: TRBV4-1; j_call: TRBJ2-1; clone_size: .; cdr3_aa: CASSQVQGEDNEQFF; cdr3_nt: TGCGCCAGCAGCCAAGTGCAGGGTGAGGACAATGAGCAGTTCTTC
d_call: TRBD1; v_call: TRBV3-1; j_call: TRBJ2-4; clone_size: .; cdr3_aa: CASSYTGEKQYF; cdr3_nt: TGTGCCAGCAGCTACACAGGGGAAAAGCAGTACTTC
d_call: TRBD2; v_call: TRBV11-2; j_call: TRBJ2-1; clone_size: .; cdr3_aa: CASSGGTSLYNEQFF; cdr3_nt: TGTGCCAGCAGCGGCGGGACTAGCCTATACAATGAGCAGTTCTTC
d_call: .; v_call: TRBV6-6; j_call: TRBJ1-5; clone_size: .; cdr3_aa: CASRAQLNQPQHF; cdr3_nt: TGTGCCAGCAGGGCACAGCTTAATCAGCCCCAGCATTTT
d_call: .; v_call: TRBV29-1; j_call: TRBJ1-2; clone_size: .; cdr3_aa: CSVVEAGGYGYTF; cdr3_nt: TGCAGCGTTGTCGAGGCGGGGGGCTATGGCTACACCTTC
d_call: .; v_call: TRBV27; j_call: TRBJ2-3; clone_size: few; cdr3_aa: CASSPGWESTDTQYF; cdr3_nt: TGTGCCAGCAGCCCAGGGTGGGAAAGCACAGATACGCAGTATTTT
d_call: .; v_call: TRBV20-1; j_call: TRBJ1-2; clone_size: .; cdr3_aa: CASFEYGYTF; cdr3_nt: TGCGCCTCTTTTGAGTATGGCTACACCTTC
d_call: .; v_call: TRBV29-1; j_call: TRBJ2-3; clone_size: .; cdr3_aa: CSVDGGGLTDTQYF; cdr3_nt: TGCAGCGTTGACGGAGGGGGTTTGACAGATACGCAGTATTTT
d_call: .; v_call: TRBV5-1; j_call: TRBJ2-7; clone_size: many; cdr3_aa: CASSLIGDTYEQYF; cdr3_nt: TGCGCCAGCAGCTTGATTGGGGACACCTACGAGCAGTACTTC
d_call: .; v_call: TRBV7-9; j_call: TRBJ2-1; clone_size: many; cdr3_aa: CASSLTGSAEQFF; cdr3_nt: TGTGCCAGCAGCTTAACAGGTTCGGCTGAGCAGTTCTTC
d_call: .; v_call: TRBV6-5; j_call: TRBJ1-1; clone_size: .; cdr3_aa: CASSYGLANTEAFF; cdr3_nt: TGTGCCAGCAGTTACGGGTTGGCTAACACTGAAGCTTTCTTT
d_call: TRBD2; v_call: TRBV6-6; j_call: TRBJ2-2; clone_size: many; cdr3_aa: CASSSPSGVGGELFF; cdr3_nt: TGTGCCAGCAGTTCCCCTAGCGGGGTCGGCGGGGAGCTGTTTTTT
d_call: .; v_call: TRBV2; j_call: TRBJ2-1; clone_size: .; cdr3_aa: CASSDSRANGNQGSYNEQFF; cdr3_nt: TGTGCCAGCAGTGATTCTCGGGCTAACGGAAACCAGGGCTCCTACAATGAGCAGTTCTTC
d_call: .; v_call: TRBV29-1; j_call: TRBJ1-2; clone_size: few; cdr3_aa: CSGRQGYGYTF; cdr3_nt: TGCAGCGGTCGGCAGGGCTATGGCTACACCTTC
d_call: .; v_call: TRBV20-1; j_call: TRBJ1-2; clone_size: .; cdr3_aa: CSAPAPRYNYGYTF; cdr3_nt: TGCAGTGCGCCCGCCCCACGGTATAACTATGGCTACACCTTC
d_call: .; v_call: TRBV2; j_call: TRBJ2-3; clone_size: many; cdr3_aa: CASSKAEATDTQYF; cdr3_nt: TGTGCCAGCAGTAAGGCGGAGGCCACAGATACGCAGTATTTT
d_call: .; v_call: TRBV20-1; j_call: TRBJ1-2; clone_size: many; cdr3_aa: CSALDRYYTF; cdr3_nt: TGCAGTGCCCTCGATCGTTACTACACCTTC
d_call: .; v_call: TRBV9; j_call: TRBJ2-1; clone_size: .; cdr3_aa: CASSTLGGTSYNEQFF; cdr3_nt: TGTGCCAGCAGCACCCTAGGGGGGACCTCCTACAATGAGCAGTTCTTC
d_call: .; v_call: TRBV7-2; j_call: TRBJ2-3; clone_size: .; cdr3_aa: CAGSLGGITGTQYF; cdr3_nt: TGTGCCGGCAGCCTCGGGGGTATCACAGGTACGCAGTATTTT
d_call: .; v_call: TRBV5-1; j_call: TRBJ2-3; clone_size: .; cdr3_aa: CASSSGGGPSTDTQYF; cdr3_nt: TGCGCCAGCAGCTCAGGGGGGGGGCCTAGCACAGATACGCAGTATTTT
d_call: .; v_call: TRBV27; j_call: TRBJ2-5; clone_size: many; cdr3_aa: CASRGTPIQETQYF; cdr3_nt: TGTGCCAGCAGGGGTACACCCATTCAAGAGACCCAGTACTTC
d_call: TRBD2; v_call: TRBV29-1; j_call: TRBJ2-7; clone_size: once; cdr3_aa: CSVWTSGIYEQYF; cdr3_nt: TGCAGCGTCTGGACTAGCGGGATTTACGAGCAGTACTTC
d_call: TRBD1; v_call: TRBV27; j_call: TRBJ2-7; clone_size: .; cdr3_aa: CASSVVGQGYEQYF; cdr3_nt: TGTGCCAGCAGTGTTGTAGGACAGGGTTACGAGCAGTACTTC
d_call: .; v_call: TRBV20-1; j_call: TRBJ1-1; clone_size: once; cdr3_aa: CSARRGDGGTEAFF; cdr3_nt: TGCAGTGCTAGGAGGGGCGACGGTGGCACTGAAGCTTTCTTT
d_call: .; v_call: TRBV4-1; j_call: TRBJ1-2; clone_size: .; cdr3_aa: CASSLTGPSNYGYTF; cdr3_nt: TGCGCCAGCAGCCTAACGGGCCCTTCTAACTATGGCTACACCTTC
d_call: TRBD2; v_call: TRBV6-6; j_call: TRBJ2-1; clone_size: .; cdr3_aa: CASSYASGMLEQFF; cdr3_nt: TGTGCCAGCAGTTACGCTAGCGGGATGCTTGAGCAGTTCTTC
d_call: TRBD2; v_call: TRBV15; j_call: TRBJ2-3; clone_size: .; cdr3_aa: CATSRDMGGTSDTQYF; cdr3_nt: TGTGCCACCAGCAGAGATATGGGGGGGACTAGTGATACGCAGTATTTT
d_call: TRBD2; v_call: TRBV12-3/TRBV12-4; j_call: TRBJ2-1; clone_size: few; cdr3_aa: CASSPSLAGENEQFF; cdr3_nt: TGTGCCAGCAGTCCCTCGTTAGCGGGGGAGAATGAGCAGTTCTTC
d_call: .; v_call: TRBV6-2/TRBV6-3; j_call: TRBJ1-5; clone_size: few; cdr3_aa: CASTGRSNQPQHF; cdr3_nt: TGTGCCAGCACGGGGCGTAGCAATCAGCCCCAGCATTTT
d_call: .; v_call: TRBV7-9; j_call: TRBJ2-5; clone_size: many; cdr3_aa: CASSLGRPEGETQYF; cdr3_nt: TGTGCCAGCAGCTTAGGACGACCCGAGGGAGAGACCCAGTACTTC
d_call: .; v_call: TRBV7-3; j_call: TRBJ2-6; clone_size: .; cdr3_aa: CASSLGLGYSGANVLTF; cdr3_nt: TGTGCCAGCAGCTTAGGGTTGGGCTACTCTGGGGCCAACGTCCTGACTTTC
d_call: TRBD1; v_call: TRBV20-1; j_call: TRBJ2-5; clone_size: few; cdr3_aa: CSAREPTGVGETQYF; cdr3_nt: TGCAGTGCTAGAGAACCGACAGGGGTGGGGGAGACCCAGTACTTC
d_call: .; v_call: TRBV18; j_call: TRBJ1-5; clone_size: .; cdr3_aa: CASSPEGYPNQPQHF; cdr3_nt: TGTGCCAGCTCACCAGAGGGCTACCCCAATCAGCCCCAGCATTTT
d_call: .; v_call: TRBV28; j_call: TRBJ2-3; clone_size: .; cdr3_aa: CASRSGGPTDTQYF; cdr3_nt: TGTGCCAGCAGGTCGGGCGGGCCCACAGATACGCAGTATTTT
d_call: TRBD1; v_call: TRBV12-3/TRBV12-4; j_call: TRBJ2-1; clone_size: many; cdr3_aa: CASSRSSKDRALYNEQFF; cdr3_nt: TGTGCCAGCAGCCGTAGCTCAAAGGACAGGGCGCTCTACAATGAGCAGTTCTTC
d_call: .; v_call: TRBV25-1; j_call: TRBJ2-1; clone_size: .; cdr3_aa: CASSEDTGRAYKEQFF; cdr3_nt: TGTGCCAGCAGTGAGGACACAGGACGCGCCTACAAGGAGCAGTTCTTC
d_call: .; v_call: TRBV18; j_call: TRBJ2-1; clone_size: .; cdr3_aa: CASSPMLGGHNEQFF; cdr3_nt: TGTGCCAGCTCACCGATGTTGGGAGGTCACAATGAGCAGTTCTTC
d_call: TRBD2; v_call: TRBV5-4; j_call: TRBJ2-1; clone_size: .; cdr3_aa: CASSPPGAGDRIEQFF; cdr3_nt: TGTGCCAGCAGCCCTCCTGGGGCGGGAGATAGGATTGAGCAGTTCTTC
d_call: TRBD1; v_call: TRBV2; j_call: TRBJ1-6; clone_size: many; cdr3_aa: CASSGQGDSPLHF; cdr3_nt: TGTGCCAGCAGCGGACAGGGAGACTCACCCCTCCACTTT
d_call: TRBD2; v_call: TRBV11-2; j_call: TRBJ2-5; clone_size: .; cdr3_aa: CASSLGSGRARETQYF; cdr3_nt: TGTGCCAGCAGCTTAGGTAGCGGGAGGGCCAGGGAGACCCAGTACTTC
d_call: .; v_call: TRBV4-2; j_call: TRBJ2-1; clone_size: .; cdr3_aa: CASSSQTAYNEQFF; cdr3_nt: TGTGCCAGCAGCTCACAGACAGCATACAATGAGCAGTTCTTC